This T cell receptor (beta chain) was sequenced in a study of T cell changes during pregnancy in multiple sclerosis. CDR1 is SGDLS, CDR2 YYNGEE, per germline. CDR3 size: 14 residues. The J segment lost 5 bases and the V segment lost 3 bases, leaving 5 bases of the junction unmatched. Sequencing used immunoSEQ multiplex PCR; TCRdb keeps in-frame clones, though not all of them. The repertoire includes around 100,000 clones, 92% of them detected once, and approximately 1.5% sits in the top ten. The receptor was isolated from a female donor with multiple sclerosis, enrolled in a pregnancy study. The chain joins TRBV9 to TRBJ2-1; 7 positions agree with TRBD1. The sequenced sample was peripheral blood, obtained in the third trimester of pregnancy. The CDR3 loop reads CASSDRDSHNEQFF. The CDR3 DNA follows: TGTGCCAGCAGCGATCGGGACAGTCACAATGAGCAGTTCTTC. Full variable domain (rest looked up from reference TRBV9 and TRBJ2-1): DSGVTQTPKHLITATGQRVTLRCSPRSGDLSVYWYQQSLDQGLQFLIQYYNGEERAKGNILERFSAQQFPDLHSELNLSSLELGDSALYFCASSDRDSHNEQFFGPGTRLTVL.